This note documents a single T cell receptor beta chain sequence. Its antigen is not identified. The data originate from a study of T cell responses to AZD1222 COVID-19 vaccine. Overall study findings and caveats: Of spike-specific TCRs, nearly half reportedly target regions left unmutated in variants. There were repertoire samples only from the period after the peak T cell response.

V lost 3 bases to trimming and J lost 1 base; unmatched junction nucleotides: 4. This CDR3 is 16 amino acids long. CDR1 is KGHSH, CDR2 LQKENI, per germline. Some clones are missing from TCRdb's copy, which holds only in-frame ones; the method was immunoSEQ multiplex PCR. The data show approximately 150,000 clones, about 94% seen once. The receptor comes from an adult who received the AZD1222 COVID-19 vaccine. Sequences were derived from peripheral blood, sampled 28 days after the second AZD1222 dose. The chain couples TRBV18 to TRBJ1-4; 8 nucleotides align to TRBD1. CDR3 in DNA: TGTGCCAGCTCACCCACAGGGGGAGGAACTAATGAAAAACTGTTTTTT. It specifies CASSPTGGGTNEKLFF. Filled out from reference TRBV18 and TRBJ1-4, the complete variable domain reads NAGVMQNPRHLVRRRGQEARLRCSPMKGHSHVYWYRQLPEEGLKFMVYLQKENIIDESGMPKERFSAEFPKEGPSILRIQQVVRGDSAAYFCASSPTGGGTNEKLFFGSGTQLSVL.